A single sample gave rise to the 13 T cell receptor beta chains below, sequenced in a study of PD-1 blockade in classical Hodgkin lymphoma. TCRdb's table, derived via immunoSEQ multiplex PCR, lists solely in-frame clones and lacks some. This repertoire shows tens of thousands of clones, around 80% found once; its top ten account for 15% to 20%. Indicated time point: cycle 4 day 1 (C4D1), after more than 5 weeks of nivolumab. Exposure to brentuximab vedotin varied, and each patient had relapsed following autologous stem cell transplantation. The sequencing used peripheral blood mononuclear cells (PBMCs), collected before the fourth cycle of nivolumab. These receptors were collected from a human donor with classical Hodgkin lymphoma.

This clone was observed once. This chain links TRBV29-1 with TRBJ2-7; 8 positions match TRBD2. The ends lost 1 base at V and 4 bases at J; junction bases unmatched: 9. CDR3 length: 15 amino acids. Germline CDR1 SQVTM, CDR2 ANQGSEA. CDR3 in amino acids: CSVEGESGRGYEQYF. In nucleotides, the CDR3 is TGCAGCGTTGAAGGGGAGAGCGGGAGAGGGTACGAGCAGTACTTC.

This sequence joins TRBV7-2 and TRBJ2-2; 9 positions match TRBD1. The V gene end was trimmed by 9 bases and the J gene end by 3 bases; junction bases not matched to a gene: 8. CDR1 and CDR2 (germline): SGHTA, FQGNSA. The length of the CDR3 is 15 residues. The CDR3, as DNA: TGTGCCAGTAGCCCCGGGACAGGGTACACCGGGGAGCTGTTTTTT. It codes for CASSPGTGYTGELFF.

The chain employs TRBV6-5 and TRBJ1-2; no clear D. V lost 2 bases, J lost 1 base, and 11 bases lay in between. The CDR3 sequence is 15 residues long. Germline-derived CDR1 and CDR2 are MNHEY and SVGAGI. The CDR3 sequence is CASSYRAALNYGYTF. CDR3 sequence (DNA): TGTGCCAGCAGTTACAGGGCAGCACTTAACTATGGCTACACCTTC.

V and J are TRBV9 and TRBJ2-6, with 7 bases identical to TRBD2. CDR3 length: 16 residues. Per germline, CDR1 SGDLS and CDR2 YYNGEE. V was clipped by 3 bases and J by 4 bases; unmatched bases: 7. The CDR3, as DNA: TGTGCCAGCAGCGCGACTAGCTCGGCCGGGGCCAACGTCCTGACTTTC. Amino acids: CASSATSSAGANVLTF. The full variable domain, completed using reference TRBV9 and TRBJ2-6, is DSGVTQTPKHLITATGQRVTLRCSPRSGDLSVYWYQQSLDQGLQFLIQYYNGEERAKGNILERFSAQQFPDLHSELNLSSLELGDSALYFCASSATSSAGANVLTFGAGSRLTVL.

The genes are TRBV7-3 and TRBJ2-7; TRBD2 matches 8 bases. Unmatched junction bases numbered 5, after V lost 0 bases and J lost 4 bases. Germline V gives CDR1 SGHTA, CDR2 FQGTGA. This CDR3 region has 15 residues. The CDR3 DNA follows: TGTGCCAGCAGCTTAACAGCGGGGGCCGCGTACGAGCAGTACTTC. Translating it yields CASSLTAGAAYEQYF.

In nucleotides, the CDR3 is TGCGCCAGCAGCTACGGAGGATACAATGAGCAGTTCTTC. The encoded protein is CASSYGGYNEQFF. The chain has TRBV4-1 and TRBJ2-1; D may be TRBD2 (5 bases). Trimming pared 5 bases from V and 4 bases from J, leaving 9 bases between. From germline, CDR1 is MGHRA and CDR2 YSYEKL. The CDR3 is made up of 13 amino acids.

The chain combines TRBV28 with TRBJ2-5, with 10 bases aligning to TRBD2. The germline gives CDR1 MDHEN, CDR2 SYDVKM. The J segment lost 4 bases and the V segment lost 6 bases, leaving 8 bases of the junction unmatched. The CDR3 consists of 15 residues. CDR3 DNA sequence: TGTGCCAGCAGCCCCAGCGGGGGGGCCCGAGAGACCCAGTACTTC. The encoded protein is CASSPSGGARETQYF.

This clone occurred many times. The chain has TRBV6-1 and TRBJ1-2; no reliable D call. The CDR3 spans 13 residues. Trimming took 1 base from V and 4 from J, leaving 7 bases between them. The germline CDR1 and CDR2 sequences are MNHNS and SASEGT. The CDR3 loop reads CASSEVSSYGYTF. The CDR3 DNA sequence: TGTGCCAGCAGTGAAGTGTCCAGCTATGGCTACACCTTC.

This clone is labeled as medium-sized. The chain carries TRBV11-3 and TRBJ2-3, with unresolved D. The V end was cut by 5 bases, the J end by 3 bases, with 9 bases between. The CDR3 length is 13 residues. Germline V gene data show CDR1 as SGHNT and CDR2 as YENEEA. CDR3 sequence: CASSPFGTDTQYF. The DNA for the CDR3 is TGTGCCAGCAGCCCCTTCGGTACAGATACGCAGTATTTT.

The chain recombines TRBV7-9 with TRBJ2-2; no reliable D call. The CDR3 totals 12 residues. V lost 1 base and J 6 bases, leaving 3 bases between the germline ends. Germline V lookup: CDR1 SEHNR, CDR2 FQNEAQ (reference sequence). The DNA for the CDR3 is TGTGCCAGCAGCTTAGGTCCCGGGGAGCTGTTTTTT. Amino acid sequence: CASSLGPGELFF.

The chain carries TRBV4-2 and TRBJ2-3; D possibly corresponds to TRBD2 (5 bases). The CDR3 contains 17 residues. Germline CDR1 reads LGHNA; CDR2 reads YNFKEQ. Trimming removed 0 bases at V and 1 base at J, with 14 bases between. The CDR3 sequence: CASSQDWRQAGTDTQYF. The CDR3, as DNA: TGTGCCAGCAGCCAAGACTGGAGGCAGGCCGGCACAGATACGCAGTATTTT.

This clone was found a few times. The chain combines TRBV19 with TRBJ1-1, with D unresolved. Germline values: CDR1 LNHDA, CDR2 SQIVND (reference sequence). V gave up 5 bases and J gave up 0 bases, with 13 bases separating them. This CDR3 contains 15 residues. The DNA of the CDR3 is TGTGCCAGTAGTGCAAACAGCCCCCTGAACACTGAAGCTTTCTTT. It is translated as CASSANSPLNTEAFF.

The gene calls are TRBV6-5 and TRBJ2-3, with TRBD2 identical over 10 bases. The CDR3 covers 14 residues. Germline CDR1 reads MNHEY; CDR2 reads SVGAGI. Trimming removed 7 bases from V and 2 bases from J; junction bases left unmatched: 3. The CDR3 is CASKGLALTDTQYF. CDR3 in DNA: TGTGCCAGCAAGGGACTAGCGCTCACAGATACGCAGTATTTT.